The clone carrying this T cell receptor (beta chain) was counted ten times or more. TCRdb analysed the 5' RACE reads with MiXCR anew, one entry per CDR3 protein. The sample shows about 28,000 distinct CDR3 sequences, 12% of them seen only once. Germline CDR1 is MNHEY and CDR2 is SVGEGT. V shed 2 bases and J 0 bases; nucleotides not matched to a gene: 8. This CDR3 comprises 19 residues. This entry comes from a study of neurological immune-mediated disorders. The sample was PBMCs. This receptor was taken from an older woman in good health. The chain recombines TRBV6-2 or TRBV6-3 with TRBJ2-1; 12 bases map to TRBD2. CDR3 sequence reads: CASSYVLAGGRSSYNEQFF. The DNA of the CDR3 is TGTGCCAGCAGTTACGTCCTAGCGGGGGGGAGGAGCTCCTACAATGAGCAGTTCTTC.